The 9 T cell receptor beta chains presented below share a single source sample, sequenced in a study of T cells after posttransplantation cyclophosphamide. A marrow graft followed busulfan-fludarabine conditioning, with cyclophosphamide on days +3 and +4. Only in-frame clones appear in the TCRdb table, and some are missing; sequencing was by immunoSEQ multiplex PCR. The table has tens of thousands of clones, 78% seen once. The source was CD4+ T cells sorted from blood, collected just over 1,900 days after a stem cell transplant with posttransplant cyclophosphamide. The receptors derive from a female patient aged 40 to 55 who received an allogeneic stem cell transplant from a related donor, was CMV-positive, and had no GVHD. The graft donor may be the source of some T cells.

The DNA for the CDR3 is TGCGCCAGCAGCCAAGTCGCGGGACTAGGCACCGGGGAGCTGTTTTTT. Translating it yields CASSQVAGLGTGELFF. This chain uses TRBV4-1 with TRBJ2-2, with TRBD2 matching 8 bases. CDR1 is MGHRA and CDR2 is YSYEKL in the germline V gene. V trimming: 1 base; J trimming: 4 bases; junction bases outside the gene matches: 5. The CDR3 loop spans 16 amino acids.

This sequence joins TRBV7-6 and TRBJ1-1, with 9 positions matching TRBD1. The CDR3 has 18 residues. J gave up 1 base and V 4 bases, and 13 bases lay outside the gene matches. The germline CDR1 and CDR2 sequences are SGHVS and FNYEAQ. The CDR3 DNA reads as TGTGCCAGCAGCTCCTCGGGACAGGGTTTCGGTCAGAACACTGAAGCTTTCTTT. Translation: CASSSSGQGFGQNTEAFF.

V gene TRBV19 combines with J gene TRBJ2-1; 14 positions agree with TRBD2. The V gene's germline CDR1 is LNHDA and CDR2 SQIVND (reference sequence). This CDR3 has 15 amino acids. Unmatched junction bases numbered 2, after V lost 4 bases and J lost 6 bases. The CDR3, as DNA: TGTGCCAGTAGTACGACTAGCGGGGGGGTCAATGAGCAGTTCTTC. It encodes CASSTTSGGVNEQFF.

The V gene is TRBV28, the J gene TRBJ1-5; a weak D match, TRBD1 (5 bases). Trimming took 5 bases from V and 11 from J, leaving 31 bases between them. CDR3 size: 18 residues. The germline CDR1 and CDR2 sequences are MDHEN and SYDVKM. The CDR3 region has the DNA TGTGCCAGCAGTCACCTAGCCGGGCCGGGGGTATTGATCCCGGCCCAGCATTTT. Encoded protein: CASSHLAGPGVLIPAQHF.

This chain joins TRBV7-8 and TRBJ2-2, with D possibly TRBD1 on 6 matching bases. V was shortened by 5 bases and J by 8 bases, with 15 bases between the two germline ends. The CDR3 consists of 14 residues. Per the germline V gene, CDR1 is SGHVS and CDR2 is FQNEAQ. This CDR3 is CASSPYRAAGELFF. The CDR3 DNA reads as TGTGCCAGCAGCCCCTACAGGGCTGCAGGGGAGCTGTTTTTT.

This rearrangement joins TRBV21-1 to TRBJ1-5; TRBD1 is the table's D call and was not checked against the DNA. TRBV21-1 is tagged as a pseudogene. The CDR3 has 18 residues. CDR3 bases: TGTGCCAGCAGCAAAGCCAAAGGACAGGGAGGGAACAATCAGCCCCAGCATTTT. It yields the protein CASSKAKGQGGNNQPQHF.

The chain has TRBV2 and TRBJ2-2; D unclear. Trimming stripped 2 bases from V and 5 bases from J, with 15 bases between. The CDR3 consists of 16 residues. Germline loops: CDR1 SNHLY, CDR2 FYNNEI. The CDR3 DNA is TGTGCCAGCAGTGAAATAAGAGGTCTTTGGACCGGGGAGCTGTTTTTT. This gives the protein CASSEIRGLWTGELFF.

This clone was observed a handful of times. This sequence joins TRBV5-8 and TRBJ2-3; 9 nucleotides align to TRBD2. Germline values: CDR1 SGHTS, CDR2 YDEGEE. The CDR3 loop spans 18 amino acids. The V gene end was trimmed by 0 bases and the J gene end by 2 bases; junction bases not matched to a gene: 10. The CDR3 region has the DNA TGTGCCAGCAGCTTGGGGGTCTTTAGCGGGGGCACCACAGATACGCAGTATTTT. Protein product: CASSLGVFSGGTTDTQYF.

V gene TRBV27 combines with J gene TRBJ2-7; TRBD1 matches 10 bases. This CDR3 comprises 14 residues. Germline V lookup: CDR1 MNHEY, CDR2 SMNVEV (reference sequence). The V segment lost 6 bases and the J segment 3 bases; nucleotides outside the gene matches: 5. The CDR3 DNA sequence: TGTGCCAGCAGCGTCCGGGACAGGGGCTACGAGCAGTACTTC. This encodes CASSVRDRGYEQYF.